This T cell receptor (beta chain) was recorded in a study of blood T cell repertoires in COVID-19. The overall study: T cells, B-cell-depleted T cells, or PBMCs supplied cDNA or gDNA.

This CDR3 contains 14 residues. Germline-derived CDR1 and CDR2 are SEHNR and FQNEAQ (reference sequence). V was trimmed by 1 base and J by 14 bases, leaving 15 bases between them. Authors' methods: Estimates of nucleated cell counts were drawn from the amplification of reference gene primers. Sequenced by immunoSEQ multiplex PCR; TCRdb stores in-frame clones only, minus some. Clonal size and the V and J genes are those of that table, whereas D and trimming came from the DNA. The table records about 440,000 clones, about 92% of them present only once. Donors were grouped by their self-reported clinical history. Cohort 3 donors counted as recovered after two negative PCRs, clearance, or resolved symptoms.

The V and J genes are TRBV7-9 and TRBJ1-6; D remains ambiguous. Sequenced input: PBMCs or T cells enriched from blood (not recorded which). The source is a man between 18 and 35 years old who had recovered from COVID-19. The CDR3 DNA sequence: TGTGCCAGCAGCTTAGAAGGGAGGTTCCAGGCCCTCCACTTT. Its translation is CASSLEGRFQALHF.